A single TCR beta chain is shown here with its context. This record belongs to a study of blood T cell repertoires in COVID-19. Overall study: PBMCs, B-cell-depleted T cells, or T cells provided the cDNA or gDNA that made up the material.

Study processing details: By means of reference gene primer amplification, nucleated cell counts were estimated. The table came from immunoSEQ multiplex PCR; TCRdb's copy has only in-frame clones and leaves some out. V, J and clone size are taken as reported in that table, and D and trimming were inferred from the DNA itself. The sample consists of about 200,000 clones, roughly 84% of them appearing once. The CDR3 sequence is 13 residues long. V was cut by 4 bases and J by 4 bases, with 11 bases left in between. The rearrangement joins TRBV12-3 or TRBV12-4 to TRBJ2-7; D is possibly TRBD1 (6 bases). Sequenced input: peripheral blood. This clonotype was obtained from a man aged 35 to 55 with acute or convalescent COVID-19. As DNA, the CDR3 is TGTGCCAGCAGTTATACAGGGTTGTACGAGCAGTACTTC. Its protein product is CASSYTGLYEQYF.